The following is a T cell receptor beta chain sequence with its context. Germline V CDR1 and CDR2: SGHTA, FQGNSA. The CDR3 is made up of 14 amino acids. V was pared by 4 bases and J by 3 bases, with 6 bases of the junction left unmatched. As originally analysed: Reference gene primer amplification yielded estimated nucleated cell counts. Profiled with immunoSEQ multiplex PCR; TCRdb holds only in-frame clones, not every one. The D gene and trimming were derived from the DNA, and the V and J assignments and clone size from that table. The sample has 130,000 to 150,000 clones, more than 70% seen once. The sample originates from a study of blood T cell repertoires in COVID-19. Study-wide background: Acute-phase and convalescent COVID-19 samples originated in the United States, Italy and Spain. T cells, B-cell-depleted T cells, or PBMCs supplied cDNA or gDNA.

The chain couples TRBV7-2 to TRBJ2-7, with 7 bases fitting TRBD2. Sequencing used peripheral blood. The receptor's source is a man in his 60s with active or convalescent COVID-19. The CDR3 DNA reads as TGTGCCAGCAGCTCCGGACTAGGGTACTACGAGCAGTACTTC. Encoded protein: CASSSGLGYYEQYF.